Listed below are T cell receptor beta chains from one sample, sequenced in a study of blood T cells in healthy people across ages. TCRdb re-analysed the 5' RACE reads in MiXCR, keeping a single row per CDR3 protein. The sample yields hundreds of thousands of distinct CDR3 sequences, roughly 49% seen once. Sequencing was carried out using blood. The origin of the receptors is a woman aged 60-75 years in good health. CDR3s include the opening cysteine and the closing phenylalanine or tryptophan. D genes are given only for firm matches. Rows give clone size only sometimes, using once, few, many, or a class for an expanded clone.

D	V	J	size	CDR3	DNA
-	TRBV20-1	TRBJ2-1	-	CSARDVQGYNEQFF	TGCAGTGCTAGAGATGTGCAGGGGTACAATGAGCAGTTCTTC
-	TRBV5-1	TRBJ2-3	-	CASSLLGLPTDTQYF	TGCGCCAGCAGCTTGCTAGGACTCCCCACAGATACGCAGTATTTT
-	TRBV7-3	TRBJ2-3	many	CASSLQGSGADTQYF	TGTGCCAGCAGCTTACAGGGGTCCGGCGCAGATACGCAGTATTTT
-	TRBV7-2	TRBJ2-7	-	CASSFLTGQTYEQYF	TGTGCCAGCAGCTTTCTCACAGGACAGACCTACGAGCAGTACTTC
-	TRBV9	TRBJ1-5	few	CASSVEVNQPQHF	TGTGCCAGCAGCGTAGAGGTAAATCAGCCCCAGCATTTT
-	TRBV6-2/TRBV6-3	TRBJ2-5	few	CASSYGLILAQYF	TGTGCCAGCAGTTATGGACTGATCCTTGCCCAGTACTTC
-	TRBV6-5	TRBJ1-1	once	CASSPGGEGTEAFF	TGTGCCAGCAGTCCCGGCGGAGAGGGCACTGAAGCTTTCTTT
-	TRBV6-2/TRBV6-3	TRBJ1-1	-	CASRTLNTEAFF	TGTGCCAGCAGGACATTGAACACTGAAGCTTTCTTT
-	TRBV7-8	TRBJ2-5	-	CASSLEGLQRLQETQYF	TGTGCCAGCAGCTTAGAGGGGTTACAGAGATTACAAGAGACCCAGTACTTC
-	TRBV6-2/TRBV6-3	TRBJ2-2	-	CASSYEGWTGELFF	TGTGCCAGCAGTTACGAGGGCTGGACCGGGGAGCTGTTTTTT
TRBD1	TRBV5-1	TRBJ2-7	few	CASSLDRGTSEQYF	TGCGCCAGCAGCTTGGACAGGGGGACGAGCGAGCAGTACTTC
TRBD2	TRBV5-1	TRBJ2-1	-	CASSKLAGGPSGEQFF	TGCGCCAGCAGCAAACTAGCGGGAGGGCCCTCAGGAGAGCAGTTCTTC
TRBD1	TRBV4-3	TRBJ2-3	many	CASSQHRGVGPDTQYF	TGCGCCAGCAGCCAACACAGGGGTGTAGGCCCAGATACGCAGTATTTT
TRBD2	TRBV5-1	TRBJ2-5	-	CASSPARREQETQYF	TGCGCCAGCAGCCCAGCTCGGCGGGAGCAAGAGACCCAGTACTTC
TRBD1	TRBV7-2	TRBJ2-7	once	CASSIDRQGADQYF	TGTGCCAGCAGCATAGACCGACAGGGGGCAGATCAGTACTTC
TRBD2	TRBV6-2/TRBV6-3	TRBJ2-4	few	CASSYSSSGKNIQYF	TGTGCCAGCAGTTACTCGTCTAGCGGTAAAAACATTCAGTACTTC
TRBD1	TRBV7-3	TRBJ2-2	-	CASSRTGQGATGELFF	TGTGCCAGCAGCCGAACGGGACAGGGGGCAACCGGGGAGCTGTTTTTT
-	TRBV20-1	TRBJ2-7	-	CSAREGQLEQYF	TGCAGTGCTAGAGAAGGCCAACTCGAGCAGTACTTC
-	TRBV30	TRBJ2-6	-	CGARGANVLTF	TGTGGGGCCCGGGGGGCCAACGTCCTGACTTTC
-	TRBV6-1	TRBJ1-5	-	CASSEPWQMAKPQHF	TGTGCCAGCAGTGAACCCTGGCAGATGGCGAAGCCCCAGCATTTT
-	TRBV7-2	TRBJ2-1	-	CASSLAGDFYNEQFF	TGTGCCAGCAGCTTAGCGGGAGATTTCTACAATGAGCAGTTCTTC
TRBD2	TRBV7-9	TRBJ2-3	-	CASSLAPAGLTDTQYF	TGTGCCAGCAGCTTAGCGCCAGCGGGACTCACAGATACGCAGTATTTT
TRBD2	TRBV29-1	TRBJ2-5	few	CSVDGLAGTQETQYF	TGCAGCGTTGATGGACTAGCGGGAACCCAAGAGACCCAGTACTTC